This T cell receptor (beta chain) was recorded in a study of CD8 T cells in ankylosing spondylitis. General study points: For ankylosing spondylitis blood, a TCR beta motif of under ten highly homologous variants appeared characteristic.

A remark on this clonotype: Its target is unknown.

TCRdb called the 5' RACE reads again in MiXCR, with one record for every CDR3 protein. The sample shows hundreds of thousands of distinct CDR3 sequences, more than 15% of them seen only once. The sequence came from a male donor with ankylosing spondylitis. Sequencing was performed on blood, either unsorted or a sorted T cell fraction (not recorded which).

CDR3 coding DNA: TGTGCCAGCAGCTTATCCGTTTTCGGGAGGGCACGAGACATTCAGTACTTC. Amino acids: CASSLSVFGRARDIQYF. The chain combines TRBV7-2 with TRBJ2-4; TRBD2 matches 8 bases. This CDR3 has 17 residues. The germline gives CDR1 SGHTA, CDR2 FQGNSA. V was clipped by 2 bases and J by 8 bases; unmatched bases: 14.